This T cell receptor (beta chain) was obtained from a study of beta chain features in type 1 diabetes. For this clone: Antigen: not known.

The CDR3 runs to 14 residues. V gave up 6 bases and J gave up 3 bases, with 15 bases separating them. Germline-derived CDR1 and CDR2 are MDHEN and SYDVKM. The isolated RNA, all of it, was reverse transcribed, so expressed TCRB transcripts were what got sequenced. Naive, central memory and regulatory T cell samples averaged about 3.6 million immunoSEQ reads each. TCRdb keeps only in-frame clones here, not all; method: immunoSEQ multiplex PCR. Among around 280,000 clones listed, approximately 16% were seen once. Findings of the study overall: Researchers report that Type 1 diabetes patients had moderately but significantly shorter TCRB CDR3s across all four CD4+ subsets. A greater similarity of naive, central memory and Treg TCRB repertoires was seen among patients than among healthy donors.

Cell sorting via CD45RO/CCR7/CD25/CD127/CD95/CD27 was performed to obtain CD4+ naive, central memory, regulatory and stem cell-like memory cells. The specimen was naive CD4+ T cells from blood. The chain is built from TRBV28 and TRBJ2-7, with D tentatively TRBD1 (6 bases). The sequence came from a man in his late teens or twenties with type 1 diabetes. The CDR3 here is CASRSGTPDYEQYF. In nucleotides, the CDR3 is TGTGCCAGCAGGTCAGGGACACCCGACTACGAGCAGTACTTC.